These T cell receptor beta chains were read from a single sample in a study of identical twins. TCRdb reanalysed the 5' RACE reads using MiXCR and keeps one entry per CDR3 protein. The table has 200,000 to 250,000 distinct CDR3 sequences, around 6.5% seen once. The data also belong to a second study, concerning T cells expressing NK-cell markers.

The sequencing sample was made of CD8+ T cells sorted from blood. Receptor source: a young woman in good health. The CDR3 runs from the conserved cysteine through the conserved F or W. D genes are given only for firm matches. Clone size is given for some rows only: seen once, a few or many times, or a class if the clone is expanded.

j_call	v_call	d_call	clone_size	cdr3_nt	cdr3_aa
TRBJ2-7	TRBV20-1	TRBD1	few	TGCAGTGCTAGAGGCCGGACAGGGACCGCCTACGAGCAGTACTTC	CSARGRTGTAYEQYF
TRBJ1-1	TRBV12-3/TRBV12-4	.	few	TGTGCCAGCAGTTTCGGCAGGGTATGGACTGAAGCTTTCTTT	CASSFGRVWTEAFF
TRBJ2-1	TRBV11-2	.	few	TGTGCCAGCAGCTCACTACAAGGACGGCGCAATGAGCAGTTCTTC	CASSSLQGRRNEQFF
TRBJ2-1	TRBV7-8	.	.	TGTGCCAGCAGACTCTCTAGCGCGAGCTCCTACAATGAGCAGTTCTTC	CASRLSSASSYNEQFF
TRBJ2-7	TRBV12-3/TRBV12-4	TRBD1	many	TGTGCCAGCAGTTTACTGACAGGGGAACACGAGCAGTACTTC	CASSLLTGEHEQYF
TRBJ1-1	TRBV20-1	TRBD1	.	TGCAGTGCTAGGGACAGGGCAGGGACTGAAGCTTTCTTT	CSARDRAGTEAFF
TRBJ1-2	TRBV29-1	.	few	TGCAGCGTTGATCGGCGACCGAGGGACTATGGCTACACCTTC	CSVDRRPRDYGYTF
TRBJ2-3	TRBV20-1	TRBD1	many	TGCAGTGGGCGGACAGGGCCTCGCACAGATACGCAGTATTTT	CSGRTGPRTDTQYF
TRBJ1-5	TRBV6-5	.	few	TGTGCCAGCAGTTCCGGGACTCCGATTAGCAATCAGCCCCAGCATTTT	CASSSGTPISNQPQHF
TRBJ1-1	TRBV27	.	many	TGTGCCAGCAGTTCTGAGGGTTTAGAGAACACTGAAGCTTTCTTT	CASSSEGLENTEAFF
TRBJ2-5	TRBV7-6	TRBD2	few	TGTGCCAGCAGCTTAGGTGGACTAGAGCTTGTCGGGACCCAGTACTTC	CASSLGGLELVGTQYF
TRBJ1-1	TRBV5-1	TRBD1	.	TGCGCCAGCAGCTTGGACGGACAGGGGGCTTTCATGAACACTGAAGCTTTCTTT	CASSLDGQGAFMNTEAFF
TRBJ2-1	TRBV20-1	TRBD2	few	TGCAGTGCTAGTCAAGCGGGGGGGATAGTGTCTGAGCAGTTCTTC	CSASQAGGIVSEQFF
TRBJ2-1	TRBV7-8	.	few	TGTGCCAGCAGCTTAAATCCAGTCTCTGAGCAGTTCTTC	CASSLNPVSEQFF
TRBJ2-3	TRBV20-1	TRBD2	.	TGCAGTGCTAGAGCGGGCCTAGGGACTAGCGTTGCGGATACGCAGTATTTT	CSARAGLGTSVADTQYF
TRBJ2-3	TRBV20-1	TRBD2	few	TGCAGTGCTAGAGATGGGACTAGCCCTAACACAGATACGCAGTATTTT	CSARDGTSPNTDTQYF
TRBJ1-1	TRBV27	.	.	TGTGCCAGCCTTTCTATCTCGTTGAACACTGAAGCTTTCTTT	CASLSISLNTEAFF
TRBJ2-1	TRBV3-1	.	many	TGTGCCAGCAGCCAGTCTCCCTCGACCCGACTGGGCCTGGAATTCTTC	CASSQSPSTRLGLEFF
TRBJ1-2	TRBV20-1	.	.	TGCAGTGCAAATGCACTTCAGGACGACTATAGCTACACCTTC	CSANALQDDYSYTF
TRBJ2-2	TRBV5-1	TRBD1	many	TGCGCCAGCAGCGGGGACAGGGGGCAAACCGGGGAGCTGTTTTTT	CASSGDRGQTGELFF
TRBJ2-1	TRBV12-3/TRBV12-4	.	few	TGTGCCAGCAGCCAAACCTTTAAACGGCCTAATGAGCAGTTCTTC	CASSQTFKRPNEQFF
TRBJ1-2	TRBV18	TRBD1	few	TGTGCCAGCTCACCACCGGACAGGGGACGAGGCTACACCTTC	CASSPPDRGRGYTF
TRBJ2-3	TRBV6-2/TRBV6-3	.	many	TGTGCCAGCAGTTACGAGTTAGCCTCGAATACGCAGTATTTT	CASSYELASNTQYF
TRBJ2-1	TRBV7-9	TRBD2	few	TGTGCCAGCAGCTCTAAAAAGGGACTAGGGGATGAGCAGTTCTTC	CASSSKKGLGDEQFF
TRBJ2-2	TRBV12-3/TRBV12-4	.	.	TGTGCCAGTTTTTGGGCCGGGGAGCTGTTTTTT	CASFWAGELFF
TRBJ2-7	TRBV3-1	.	many	TGTGCCAGCAGCCGGCCCCGGGACGGAACCTACGAGCAGTACTTC	CASSRPRDGTYEQYF
TRBJ2-5	TRBV12-3/TRBV12-4	TRBD1	few	TGTGCCAGCAGTTCTCCCGGGACAGGGGGTTTGGAAGAGACCCAGTACTTC	CASSSPGTGGLEETQYF
TRBJ2-3	TRBV6-2/TRBV6-3	TRBD1	few	TGTGCCAGCAGTCTACCCCCGGGACAGGGGGGAGATACGCAGTATTTT	CASSLPPGQGGDTQYF
TRBJ2-1	TRBV5-6	.	many	TGTGCCAGCAGCTCATACGGGGACCATCGGATCTTC	CASSSYGDHRIF
TRBJ1-2	TRBV5-1	.	many	TGCGCCAGCAGCTGGGGGCCCGTCGGCCCGACGGGCGGCTACACCTTC	CASSWGPVGPTGGYTF
TRBJ1-4	TRBV5-1	.	many	TGCGCCAGCAGCCCCGGATTAGGCTCAACTAATGAAAAACTGTTTTTT	CASSPGLGSTNEKLFF
TRBJ2-7	TRBV3-1	TRBD2	.	TGTGCCAGCAGCCGAGGGACTAGCGGACATTCCTACGAGCAGTACTTC	CASSRGTSGHSYEQYF
TRBJ2-7	TRBV7-2	TRBD1	.	TGTGCCAGCAGCTTCAGGGGGCCAGGAGTCTACGAGCAGTACTTC	CASSFRGPGVYEQYF
TRBJ2-1	TRBV5-5	.	.	TGTGCCAGCAGCTACCCCGTGACGGGAGCGTTCTTC	CASSYPVTGAFF
TRBJ2-1	TRBV20-1	.	many	TGCAGTGCTAGAGATTTAACTAGTGAGCAGTTCTTC	CSARDLTSEQFF
TRBJ2-1	TRBV10-1	.	many	TGCGCCAGAGCGCATGAGCAGTTCTTC	CARAHEQFF
TRBJ2-7	TRBV4-1	TRBD1	.	TGCGCCAGCAGCCGAAATACAGGGGAGAGGGAGCAGTACTTC	CASSRNTGEREQYF
TRBJ1-1	TRBV5-1	.	many	TGCGCCAGCAGCTTGGGGAATGAAGCTTTCTTT	CASSLGNEAFF
TRBJ1-5	TRBV5-6	.	few	TGTGCCAGCAGCTCCGGGACGCTGGGTCAGCCCCAGCATTTT	CASSSGTLGQPQHF
TRBJ2-3	TRBV30	TRBD2	few	TGTGCCTGGAGTGGAATCCTAGCGGGAGGGAAGAGCACAGATACGCAGTATTTT	CAWSGILAGGKSTDTQYF
TRBJ2-3	TRBV20-1	TRBD2	few	TGCAGTGCAAACCCCACGGGGGGTACGCAGTATTTT	CSANPTGGTQYF